This T cell receptor (beta chain) was recorded in a study of T-cell reconstitution after alpha-beta-depleted transplantation in children. This clonotype was detected only a few times. This CDR3 has 16 residues. V dropped 4 bases and J dropped 2; count of bases not matched to a gene: 5. Germline CDR1 reads MGHRA; CDR2 reads YSYEKL. A library of TCRbeta sequences, prepared with unique molecular identifiers, was generated. TCRdb passed the PCR reads through MiXCR, listing each CDR3 protein once. The sample holds about 500,000 distinct CDR3 sequences, approximately 32% seen once. The source was PBMCs from the stem cell graft donor, collected from the stem cell graft. J is TRBJ2-1 and V is TRBV4-1; 10 bases agree with TRBD2. The sequence was obtained from a human donor who donated a stem cell graft to a child with aplastic anemia. In DNA, the CDR3 is TGCGCCAGCAGCCGGCAGCTAGCGGGAGCCTACAATGAGCAGTTCTTC. Protein sequence: CASSRQLAGAYNEQFF.